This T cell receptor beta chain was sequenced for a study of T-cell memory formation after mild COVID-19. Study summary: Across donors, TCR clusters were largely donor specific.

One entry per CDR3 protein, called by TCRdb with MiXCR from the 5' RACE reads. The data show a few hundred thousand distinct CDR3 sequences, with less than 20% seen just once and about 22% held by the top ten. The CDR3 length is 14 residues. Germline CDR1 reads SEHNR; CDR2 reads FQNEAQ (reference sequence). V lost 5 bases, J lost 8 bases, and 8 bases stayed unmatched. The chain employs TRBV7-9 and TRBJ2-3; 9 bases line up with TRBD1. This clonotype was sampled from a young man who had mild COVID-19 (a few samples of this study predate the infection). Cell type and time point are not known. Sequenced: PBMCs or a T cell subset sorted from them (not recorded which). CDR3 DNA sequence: TGTGCCAGCAGCCATTCCCCGGACAGGGGTACGCAGTATTTT. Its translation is CASSHSPDRGTQYF.